The entry below gives a single TCR beta chain sequence along with its context. As yet, its antigen is unknown. Time point here: persistent/refractory GD, antithyroid drugs over 5 years with positive TRAb. Following extraction of RNA from PBMCs, that RNA was used to make the TCR library. This specimen comes from a study of regulatory T cells in long-lasting Graves disease. Study-level background: It was over 5 years of antithyroid drugs, with positive TSH receptor antibodies, that meant persistent Graves' disease.

Assembly of TCR beta libraries relied on iRepertoire HTBI primers together with Arm-PCR of CDR3 regions. In the original analysis: Taken together, the samples had 55 to 70 TRBV and 14 TRBJ segments identified. A single record per CDR3 protein comes from TCRdb applying MiXCR to the multiplex PCR reads. TCRdb assigned the V and J calls; the authors' analysis was not used. The table shows 400,000 to 500,000 distinct CDR3 sequences, with 20% to 25% occurring only once. CDR3 size: 13 residues. Germline V gene sequence: CDR1 LNHDA, CDR2 SQIVND (reference sequence). The V and J ends lost 7 bases and 2 bases respectively, with 11 bases between them. The study, taken as a whole, reports: Favoring TRBV28, TRBJ1-2 and TRBJ2-5 was a feature seen in persistent disease. The sample size was small, and this may have reduced accuracy.

V gene TRBV19 combines with J gene TRBJ1-2; no clear D gene. The source is a female donor with Graves disease. The sequencing used peripheral blood mononuclear cells (PBMCs), collected when the disease was refractory, from a patient treated with antithyroid drugs. The CDR3 is CASTGRSNYGYTF. The DNA of the CDR3 is TGTGCCAGTACTGGGAGGAGCAACTATGGCTACACCTTC.